The clone carrying this T cell receptor beta chain showed up just a few times. Its antigen is unknown. Time point reported: patch test 1, 2 weeks after DPC sensitization. Treatment given: therapeutic diphenylcyclopropenone sensitization with weekly scalp DPC. Individual cDNA molecules (in the library) carried attached unique molecular identifiers. TCRdb re-derived calls from the RACE reads in MiXCR, one entry per CDR3 protein. The sample contains about 81,000 distinct CDR3 sequences, 7% to 8% of which appear only once. The data originate from a study of human T cells and chemical hapten exposure. Overall study: Donors were sensitized with 2% DPC on the upper inner arm. DPC at 0.01% went onto the upper back in patch tests, read at 6 days. General study results and limits: Patch test scores rose with PT1 expanded TCR counts, a positive correlation.

V was trimmed by 5 bases and J by 1 base, leaving 8 bases between them. CDR3 length: 13 residues. Germline V lookup: CDR1 SGHTA, CDR2 FQGNSA. This receptor was identified in a woman in her 30s with alopecia areata. Some clones in this sample may be carry-over from other donors' samples. V is TRBV7-2 and J is TRBJ1-2, with D unresolved. Sequences were derived from whole blood, sampled in connection with sensitization to the hapten diphenylcyclopropenone (DPC). CDR3 sequence: CASSMDGNYGYTF. DNA of the CDR3: TGTGCCAGCAGCATGGACGGTAACTATGGCTACACCTTC.